This T cell receptor beta chain was identified during a study of response to subunit inactivated influenza vaccine (dated by TCRdb to the late 2010s). Broadly, across the study: Deep quantitative profiling of the T cell receptor repertoire was used in the study to follow responses to a trivalent subunit inactivated influenza vaccine.

Points the paper makes about the study in general: The authors suggested that each seasonal influenza vaccination may recruit only a limited number of new T cells.

Reading the germline V gene gives CDR1 SGHDN and CDR2 FVKESK. The trim is 3 bases for V and 2 bases for J, with a gap of 2 bases between the germline ends. From the cysteine up to the phenylalanine, the CDR3 has a length of 11 residues. The retained sequence is limited to the CDR3, 33 bases, with the frame set at the first base. The library came from RT-PCR. The run used an Illumina HiSeq 2500. The raw public reads went through TCRdb reprocessing: fastp at Q25, MiXCR clone calling, in-frame beta chains kept. For every CDR3 protein sequence, its rows merge into one entry that carries the most common genes and DNA. In all, the sample holds about 700,000 distinct CDR3 sequences, and 14% of those were seen once. Less than 9% of the sample is in the top ten clones. The table lists this clonotype with many counts. The antigen it recognizes is unknown. No much larger clonotype is one base removed from it; base qualities were not supplied.

The sequences come from PBMCs from blood, collected approximately 15 days before vaccination. The sequence is built from TRBV14 and TRBJ2-7; the D gene is unclear. The sequence was obtained from a man in his fifties or sixties who received an inactivated influenza vaccine. Donor details come from another sample of the same person, matched by shared clones. The DNA is TGTGCCAGCAGCCATACCTACGAGCAGTACTTC. Its product reads: CASSHTYEQYF.